The 11 T cell receptor beta chains below come from one sample, sequenced in a study of cytomegalovirus exposure and HLA in healthy donors. Clones were sequenced by immunoSEQ multiplex PCR, and TCRdb holds only the in-frame ones, with some missing. The table has some 120,000 clones, about 90% seen once. The specimen was PBMCs. These receptors originate from a woman younger than 35 in good health and CMV-seronegative.

The chain recombines TRBV30 with TRBJ2-1; 12 bases line up with TRBD2. Germline trimming cut 0 bases from V and 10 bases from J; bases unmatched to any gene: 4. This CDR3 is 14 amino acids long. The germline V gene has CDR1 GTSNPN and CDR2 SVGIG (reference sequence). In nucleotides, the CDR3 is TGTGCCTGGAGTGTACCTAGCGGGGGGGCGGAGCAGTTCTTC. Protein product: CAWSVPSGGAEQFF.

This clone was found once. This chain uses TRBV5-1 with TRBJ2-7, with 8 bases lining up with TRBD1. In germline, CDR1 is SGHRS, CDR2 YFSETQ. With 4 bases clipped from V and 3 bases from J, the junction kept 9 bases outside the gene matches. CDR3 length equals 15 residues. CDR3 sequence: CASSQRGTGDYEQYF. DNA for the CDR3: TGCGCCAGCAGCCAACGGGGGACAGGCGACTACGAGCAGTACTTC.

The chain employs TRBV11-2 and TRBJ1-6; possible D gene TRBD1, 5 bases. CDR3 length equals 15 residues. CDR1 is SGHAT and CDR2 is FQNNGV in the germline V gene. The germline V and J ends were trimmed by 0 bases and 8 bases, with 11 bases remaining between them. The CDR3 here is CASSLETTAHSPLHF. In DNA, the CDR3 is TGTGCCAGCAGCTTAGAGACGACAGCCCATTCACCCCTCCACTTT.

The J gene is TRBJ2-1, the V gene TRBV5-6; the match to TRBD2 covers 12 bases. CDR3 length equals 15 residues. V trimming: 4 bases; J trimming: 6 bases; junction bases outside the gene matches: 5. Germline values: CDR1 SGHDT, CDR2 YYEEEE. As DNA, the CDR3 is TGTGCCAGCAGCCCTACTAGCGGGGGGCCCAATGAGCAGTTCTTC. Protein: CASSPTSGGPNEQFF.

The V call is TRBV19, the J call TRBJ2-7; D gene ambiguous. Germline CDR1 reads LNHDA; CDR2 reads SQIVND (reference sequence). V was cut by 3 bases and J by 0 bases, with 9 bases left in between. There are 14 residues in the CDR3. The CDR3 region has the DNA TGTGCCAGTAGTATTGGAGCCCGCTCCTACGAGCAGTACTTC. Translating it yields CASSIGARSYEQYF.

The V and J genes are TRBV28 and TRBJ2-3; D is possibly TRBD2 (5 bases). V shed 5 bases and J shed 6 bases, with 18 bases lying between them. This CDR3 region has 15 residues. Germline V gene sequence: CDR1 MDHEN, CDR2 SYDVKM. CDR3 loop: CASSPQRAGMDTQYF. The CDR3 nucleotides are TGTGCCAGCAGTCCACAGAGGGCAGGTATGGATACGCAGTATTTT.

The V and J genes are TRBV5-1 and TRBJ2-6; 7 nucleotides line up with TRBD1. The CDR3 contains 14 residues. The V and J ends lost 7 bases and 1 base, in that order; junction bases with no gene match: 2. From germline, CDR1 is SGHRS and CDR2 YFSETQ. CDR3 sequence reads: CASQTGSGANVLTF. The DNA for the CDR3 is TGCGCCAGCCAGACAGGGTCTGGGGCCAACGTCCTGACTTTC.

A single count supports this clone. The genes are TRBV27 and TRBJ2-1; TRBD1 aligns across 10 bases. Germline assignment: CDR1 MNHEY and CDR2 SMNVEV (reference sequence). This CDR3 comprises 15 residues. Losses at the gene ends were 6 bases for V and 8 bases for J; bases not matched to a gene: 10. Here the CDR3 DNA reads TGTGCCAGCAGCCGAAGACAGGGGGCGCTGGATGAGCAGTTCTTC. Its translation: CASSRRQGALDEQFF.

In DNA, the CDR3 is TGCGCCAGCAGCTCACAGGGGGCGCACGAGACCCAGTACTTC. It yields the protein CASSSQGAHETQYF. This chain connects TRBV5-1 to TRBJ2-5; 9 bases fit TRBD1. The CDR3 length is 14 residues. Germline-derived CDR1 and CDR2 are SGHRS and YFSETQ. V lost 3 bases and J lost 5; bases outside the gene matches: 5.

The V gene is TRBV7-9, the J gene TRBJ2-3; D perhaps matches TRBD2 (5 bases). V was cut by 5 bases and J by 0 bases, with 9 bases left in between. The length of the CDR3 is 14 residues. Germline CDR1 reads SEHNR; CDR2 reads FQNEAQ (reference sequence). CDR3 amino acids: CASSPPGSTDTQYF. As DNA, the CDR3 is TGTGCCAGCAGCCCCCCGGGAAGCACAGATACGCAGTATTTT. Full variable domain (outside the CDR3, taken from reference TRBV7-9 and TRBJ2-3): DTGVSQNPRHKITKRGQNVTFRCDPISEHNRLYWYRQTLGQGPEFLTYFQNEAQLEKSRLLSDRFSAERPKGSFSTLEIQRTEQGDSAMYLCASSPPGSTDTQYFGPGTRLTVL.

This CDR3 is CASSLAANTGELFF. The CDR3 coding sequence is TGCGCCAGCAGCTTGGCTGCGAACACCGGGGAGCTGTTTTTT. The V and J genes are TRBV5-1 and TRBJ2-2; D is undetermined. The CDR3 is made up of 14 amino acids. Germline V gene lookup returns CDR1 SGHRS and CDR2 YFSETQ. Trimming pared 0 bases from V and 0 bases from J, leaving 3 bases between.